Sequencing of this T cell receptor beta chain was carried out in a study of cytomegalovirus exposure and HLA in healthy donors. Study-level points and caveats: It was confirmed in vitro that three of the CMV-associated chains were specific for CMV antigens. The investigators catalogued 164 TCR beta chains as cytomegalovirus-associated.

About this clone itself: Its antigen is unknown.

PCR was performed using 60 Vbeta and 13 Jbeta primers. The repertoire was sequenced with immunoSEQ multiplex PCR; TCRdb's copy has only in-frame clones and lacks some. This table holds about 120,000 clones, around 75% found once. Sequenced material: PBMCs. The TCR comes from a woman between 50 and 59 years old in good health and CMV-seropositive.

The CDR3 DNA sequence: TGTGCCAGCAGTTACTCGGGACAGGGAAACACCATATATTTT. Encoded protein: CASSYSGQGNTIYF. The rearrangement links TRBV6-5 to TRBJ1-3, with 7 bases lining up with TRBD1. Per the germline V gene, CDR1 is MNHEY and CDR2 is SVGAGI. This CDR3 has 14 residues. After removal of 0 bases from V and 4 bases from J, the junction contained 0 bases not matched to a gene.